The clone carrying this TCR beta chain was counted at least ten times. Its antigen is unidentified. This sample stems from a study of T cells after yellow fever vaccination. Overall study results and limits: Post-booster samples contained most primary-vaccination clones (approximately 96% CD4, roughly 88% CD8).

The CDR3 sequence is 16 residues long. After removal of 4 bases from V and 2 bases from J, the junction contained 6 bases not matched to a gene. CDR1 is SGHNT and CDR2 is YYREEE in the germline V gene (reference sequence). A single record per CDR3 protein comes from TCRdb applying MiXCR to the 5' RACE reads. This table holds approximately 74,000 distinct CDR3 sequences, 5% to 6.5% found once. Sequenced material: CD4+ T cells sorted from PBMCs, taken approximately 16 days after the first yellow fever vaccination. The chain uses TRBV5-4 and TRBJ2-2; 9 bases agree with TRBD2. The sequence was obtained from a man aged 18-30 years who received the YFV17D yellow fever vaccine. In DNA, the CDR3 is TGTGCCAGCAGCAACAAAGCGGGGGGAAACACCGGGGAGCTGTTTTTT. Translated: CASSNKAGGNTGELFF.